Each of the 27 T cell receptor beta chains below was sequenced from the same sample in a study of siplizumab effects on memory and regulatory T cells. Generated by immunoSEQ multiplex PCR, the TCRdb table keeps only in-frame clones and is missing some. Of about 100,000 clones in the sample, 75% to 95% are singletons; the top ten hold roughly 0.16%. Sample: CD4+ T cells sorted from blood. These receptor sequences come from a human donor in good health.

The rearrangement joins TRBV19 to TRBJ1-6, with 10 bases identical to TRBD1. The ends lost 4 bases at V and 10 bases at J; junction bases unmatched: 4. The germline V gene has CDR1 LNHDA and CDR2 SQIVND (reference sequence). This CDR3 contains 14 residues. The CDR3 reads CASSTPGQGSPLHF. The CDR3 nucleotides are TGTGCCAGTAGTACCCCGGGACAGGGGTCACCCCTCCACTTT.

This chain joins TRBV10-3 and TRBJ2-5; D may be TRBD2 (6 bases). The CDR3 extends over 15 amino acids. V was clipped by 3 bases and J by 1 base, with 12 bases between them. Germline assignment: CDR1 ENHRY and CDR2 SYGVKD. This CDR3 reads CAISDPRGPQETQYF. CDR3 nucleotides: TGTGCCATCAGTGATCCGCGGGGACCCCAAGAGACCCAGTACTTC.

The chain carries TRBV28 and TRBJ1-2; D not resolved. V lost 1 base and J lost 3, with 9 bases in between. From germline, CDR1 is MDHEN and CDR2 SYDVKM. CDR3 size: 14 residues. The CDR3 spells CASSLSGADYGYTF. CDR3 nucleotide sequence: TGTGCCAGCAGTTTATCCGGAGCTGACTATGGCTACACCTTC.

The rearrangement uses TRBV11-2 and TRBJ2-1; D call uncertain. V was shortened by 2 bases and J by 1 base, with 12 bases between the two germline ends. Germline CDR1 is SGHAT and CDR2 is FQNNGV. The CDR3 spans 16 residues. The CDR3 protein is CASSLFSGLSYNEQFF. The CDR3 nucleotides are TGTGCCAGCAGCTTATTCTCGGGTTTGTCCTACAATGAGCAGTTCTTC.

The chain couples TRBV29-1 to TRBJ2-2; no clear D. This CDR3 is 11 amino acids long. CDR1 is SQVTM, CDR2 ANQGSEA, per germline. The V end was cut by 6 bases, the J end by 5 bases, with 7 bases between. In nucleotides, the CDR3 is TGCAGCGTCCCGAGTACCGGGGAGCTGTTTTTT. This sequence encodes CSVPSTGELFF.

This sequence joins TRBV2 and TRBJ2-5; no reliable D call. The CDR3 is 10 residues long. From germline, CDR1 is SNHLY and CDR2 FYNNEI. The V end lost 8 bases, the J end lost 6 bases, and 7 bases lay between the germline ends. CDR3 loop: CASRGKTQYF. The CDR3 coding sequence is TGTGCCAGCCGCGGTAAGACCCAGTACTTC.

The chain recombines TRBV25-1 with TRBJ2-2; TRBD1 is a possible D gene (6 bases). CDR1 is MGHDK and CDR2 is SYGVNS in the germline V gene. Trimming removed 6 bases from V and 9 bases from J, with 23 bases in between. The CDR3 has 16 residues. CDR3 coding DNA: TGTGCCAGCAGCCCCGATAGGGGGACACCCCCCCGGGAGCTGTTTTTT. Protein sequence: CASSPDRGTPPRELFF.

The chain carries TRBV7-9 and TRBJ2-2; tentative D call: TRBD1 (5 bases). This CDR3 has 17 residues. Germline V gene lookup returns CDR1 SEHNR and CDR2 FQNEAQ (reference sequence). Trimming took off 3 bases at V and 6 bases at J, with 20 bases between the two ends. The CDR3 region is CASSFEREDTRPGELFF. The CDR3 nucleotides read TGTGCCAGCAGCTTTGAGCGTGAGGACACTCGCCCCGGGGAGCTGTTTTTT.

The chain has TRBV6-5 and TRBJ1-1, with D unresolved. The CDR3 is made up of 13 amino acids. V shed 2 bases and J shed 11 bases, with 15 bases lying between them. Germline V gene sequence: CDR1 MNHEY, CDR2 SVGAGI. CDR3 protein: CASSYISGVGAFF. CDR3 in DNA: TGTGCCAGCAGTTACATATCGGGTGTGGGGGCTTTCTTT.

This chain connects TRBV28 to TRBJ1-1; no reliable D call. In germline, CDR1 is MDHEN, CDR2 SYDVKM. The V gene lost 6 bases and the J gene lost 6 bases, with 17 bases spanning the gap. The CDR3 sequence is 14 residues long. The CDR3 bases are TGTGCCAGCAGGCTGCTAGGGTTCTGGGCTGAAGCTTTCTTT. Translation gives CASRLLGFWAEAFF.

The chain is built from TRBV6-4 and TRBJ1-1; 9 nucleotides match TRBD1. Germline loops: CDR1 MRHNA, CDR2 SNTAGT. This CDR3 contains 14 residues. V was clipped by 6 bases and J by 7 bases; unmatched bases: 9. The CDR3 sequence: CASRRDRASFEAFF. The CDR3 DNA reads as TGTGCCAGCAGACGGGACAGGGCCTCCTTTGAAGCTTTCTTT.

The V gene is TRBV29-1, the J gene TRBJ2-6; D ambiguous. The V end lost 2 bases, the J end lost 0 bases, and 8 bases lay between the germline ends. This CDR3 has 15 amino acids. CDR1 and CDR2 (germline): SQVTM, ANQGSEA. The CDR3 bases are TGCAGCGTTGAAACAGTCGGCTCTGGGGCCAACGTCCTGACTTTC. Translating gives CSVETVGSGANVLTF.

This chain links TRBV11-2 with TRBJ2-3; either TRBD1 or TRBD2 may fit D (6 bases each). This CDR3 contains 15 residues. Germline CDR1 SGHAT, CDR2 FQNNGV. V lost 1 base and J 3 bases, leaving 11 bases between the germline ends. CDR3 nucleotides: TGTGCCAGCAGCTTAGGGCAGGGGAGGACAGATACGCAGTATTTT. This translates into CASSLGQGRTDTQYF.

The chain employs TRBV5-6 and TRBJ1-4; TRBD1 might be the D (6 bases). CDR1 is SGHDT and CDR2 is YYEEEE in the germline V gene. The ends were cut back, 6 bases at V and 4 bases at J, with 10 bases in the middle. The CDR3 runs to 13 residues. CDR3 in DNA: TGTGCCAGCAACCGGGACAATAATGAAAAACTGTTTTTT. It translates to CASNRDNNEKLFF. Filled out from reference TRBV5-6 and TRBJ1-4, the complete variable domain reads DAGVTQSPTHLIKTRGQQVTLRCSPKSGHDTVSWYQQALGQGPQFIFQYYEEEERQRGNFPDRFSGHQFPNYSSELNVNALLLGDSALYLCASNRDNNEKLFFGSGTQLSVL.

Comment on this clone: One junction end disagrees with the germline gene, perhaps due to a read error. The chain joins TRBV10-3 to TRBJ2-1; TRBD1 aligns across 7 bases. Germline values: CDR1 ENHRY, CDR2 SYGVKD. CDR3 length equals 11 residues. CDR3 nucleotides: TGTGCCATCAGTACAGGGGCGGACGTTGTCTTC. Amino acids: CAISTGADVVF.

The chain recombines TRBV28 with TRBJ1-1; TRBD1 might be the D (5 bases). The germline V gene has CDR1 MDHEN and CDR2 SYDVKM. Between the trimmed V and J ends, which lost 5 bases and 5 bases, there was a span of 18 bases. CDR3 length equals 15 residues. In DNA form, the CDR3 reads TGTGCCAGCAGTCCTCCCCTGGGGGGAGGGACTGAAGCTTTCTTT. Translation gives CASSPPLGGGTEAFF.

This chain joins TRBV18 and TRBJ1-2, with D tentatively TRBD1 (5 bases). The CDR3 has 14 residues. CDR1 and CDR2 from the germline V gene are KGHSH and LQKENI. Trimming took 0 bases from V and 8 from J, leaving 13 bases between them. CDR3 loop: CASSPPSRDRGYTF. The CDR3 bases are TGTGCCAGCTCACCACCAAGCCGGGACCGGGGCTACACCTTC.

This rearrangement joins TRBV27 to TRBJ1-4; TRBD1 might be the D (5 bases). This CDR3 is built from 17 residues. V lost 6 bases to trimming and J lost 8 bases, with 25 bases between them. Per germline, CDR1 MNHEY and CDR2 SMNVEV (reference sequence). CDR3 DNA: TGTGCCAGCAGATTAATGGGGCTTGGAGGGGTCGGGGAAAAACTGTTTTTT. Amino acids: CASRLMGLGGVGEKLFF.

The chain carries TRBV28 and TRBJ2-7; no definite D call. Trimming removed 3 bases from V and 2 bases from J, with 11 bases in between. Looked up from germline, CDR1 is MDHEN and CDR2 is SYDVKM. The CDR3 has 14 residues. In DNA, the CDR3 is TGTGCCAGCAGTTTTTTTTCAGGTACCTACGAGCAGTACTTC. This translates into CASSFFSGTYEQYF.

V and J are TRBV19 and TRBJ2-5; tentatively, D is TRBD1 or TRBD2 (6 bases each). Germline-derived CDR1 and CDR2 are LNHDA and SQIVND (reference sequence). The CDR3 spans 14 residues. V lost 3 bases to trimming and J lost 4 bases, with 12 bases between them. The CDR3 DNA is TGTGCCAGTAGTATGTCCGGGGGCCTAGAGACCCAGTACTTC. Translating gives CASSMSGGLETQYF.

This chain uses TRBV6-1 with TRBJ1-4; D is unclear. This CDR3 has 12 amino acids. V was shortened by 4 bases and J by 8 bases, with 8 bases between the two germline ends. CDR1 is MNHNS and CDR2 is SASEGT in the germline V gene. The CDR3 DNA is TGTGCCAGCAGTGGGCTGATGGAAAAACTGTTTTTT. This sequence encodes CASSGLMEKLFF.

The J gene is TRBJ1-1, the V gene TRBV15, with 10 bases fitting TRBD1. The V and J ends lost 4 bases and 0 bases, in that order; junction bases with no gene match: 8. The CDR3 has 17 residues. CDR1 LNHNV and CDR2 YYDKDF come from the germline V gene (reference sequence). In nucleotides, the CDR3 is TGTGCCACCAGCAAAGACAGGGGGCGAATTATGAACACTGAAGCTTTCTTT. This encodes CATSKDRGRIMNTEAFF.

The chain employs TRBV6-5 and TRBJ2-7; D is unresolved. Trimming pared 6 bases from V and 3 bases from J, leaving 15 bases between. The germline gives CDR1 MNHEY, CDR2 SVGAGI. The CDR3 sequence is 14 residues long. The CDR3 DNA follows: TGTGCCAGCAGCCTGAGACGTATAAACTACGAGCAGTACTTC. This translates into CASSLRRINYEQYF.

The chain is built from TRBV18 and TRBJ2-7, with 10 bases aligning to TRBD2. This CDR3 is 14 amino acids long. Looked up from germline, CDR1 is KGHSH and CDR2 is LQKENI. J lost 3 bases, V lost 3 bases, and 2 bases had no gene match. In DNA, the CDR3 is TGTGCCAGCTCACCTAGCGGGGGGTACTACGAGCAGTACTTC. Protein: CASSPSGGYYEQYF.

CDR3 DNA: TGTGCCAGCAGTACCGCGGGGGAGGGGACTACTAACTATGGCTACACCTTC. Translation: CASSTAGEGTTNYGYTF. The chain recombines TRBV27 with TRBJ1-2; the D gene is possibly TRBD1 (5 bases). The CDR3 is made up of 17 amino acids. Trimming removed 5 bases at V and 0 bases at J, with 19 bases between. Germline loops: CDR1 MNHEY, CDR2 SMNVEV (reference sequence).

This clone was recorded a few times. The rearrangement uses TRBV5-1 and TRBJ1-6; the D is unclear. This CDR3 is built from 13 residues. The germline V gene encodes CDR1 SGHRS and CDR2 YFSETQ. The V gene lost 0 bases and the J gene lost 8 bases, with 6 bases spanning the gap. The CDR3 DNA sequence: TGCGCCAGCAGCTTGGCGGGATATTCACCCCTCCACTTT. Translated, it gives CASSLAGYSPLHF.

V gene TRBV6-1 combines with J gene TRBJ2-7; TRBD2 agrees at 9 bases. Germline V gene data show CDR1 as MNHNS and CDR2 as SASEGT. The CDR3 has 15 residues. J gave up 7 bases and V 4 bases, and 11 bases lay outside the gene matches. CDR3 protein: CASSVEASGVFEQYF. CDR3 DNA sequence: TGTGCCAGCAGTGTGGAGGCTAGCGGGGTTTTTGAGCAGTACTTC.